The 29 T cell receptor beta chains presented below share a single source sample, sequenced in a study of T cell repertoires in cytomegalovirus infection. One entry per CDR3 protein, called by TCRdb with MiXCR from the reads. The sample comprises about 260,000 distinct CDR3 sequences, over 8% of which are singletons, and about 16% rests with the top ten. Material for sequencing was PBMCs. Receptors originate from a human donor in good health (CMV status not recorded). Some clones in this sample may be carry-over from other donors' samples.

This clonotype has at least ten counts. V usage is TRBV19 and J usage is TRBJ1-3, with TRBD1 matching over 7 bases. V lost 5 bases and J lost 0; bases outside the gene matches: 7. CDR1 and CDR2 from the germline V gene are LNHDA and SQIVND (reference sequence). This CDR3 spans 16 amino acids. The chain's CDR3 is CASSVGQPSSGNTIYF. For the CDR3, the DNA is TGTGCCAGTAGTGTGGGACAGCCGAGCTCTGGAAACACCATATATTTT.

This clonotype has at least ten counts. The chain employs TRBV7-2 and TRBJ1-2, with D tentatively TRBD1 (5 bases). Germline V gives CDR1 SGHTA, CDR2 FQGNSA. The CDR3 is made up of 13 amino acids. The germline V and J ends were trimmed by 3 bases and 4 bases, with 9 bases remaining between them. This CDR3 is CASSFRDSYGYTF. The CDR3 DNA reads as TGTGCCAGCAGCTTCCGGGACTCCTATGGCTACACCTTC.

This clonotype was detected ten times or more. The chain has TRBV7-3 and TRBJ2-2; no clear D gene. CDR1 and CDR2 (germline): SGHTA, FQGTGA. This CDR3 comprises 14 residues. V shed 1 base and J shed 2 bases, with 5 bases lying between them. The CDR3 region is CASSLNSNTGELFF. CDR3 in DNA: TGTGCCAGCAGCTTAAACAGTAACACCGGGGAGCTGTTTTTT.

This clonotype occurred a few times. The J gene is TRBJ1-1, the V gene TRBV29-1; 10 bases agree with TRBD1. The CDR3 sequence is 15 residues long. V trimming: 7 bases; J trimming: 4 bases; junction bases outside the gene matches: 12. Per the germline V gene, CDR1 is SQVTM and CDR2 is ANQGSEA. The CDR3: CSASPGTGVFTEAFF. CDR3 coding DNA: TGCAGCGCAAGTCCCGGGACAGGGGTGTTCACTGAAGCTTTCTTT.

This clonotype has at least ten counts. CDR3 nucleotide sequence: TGTGCCAGCAGTCGCGGGGGGGCCGGGTTCGATGAGCAGTTCTTC. Protein product: CASSRGGAGFDEQFF. The chain uses TRBV28 and TRBJ2-1; 9 bases agree with TRBD2. This CDR3 is 15 amino acids long. V was clipped by 5 bases and J by 8 bases; unmatched bases: 10. In germline, CDR1 is MDHEN, CDR2 SYDVKM.

V is TRBV7-6 and J is TRBJ1-3, with D maybe TRBD1 (5 bases). The CDR3 runs to 14 residues. V was cut by 5 bases and J by 4 bases, with 12 bases left in between. Germline CDR1 reads SGHVS; CDR2 reads FNYEAQ. The CDR3 here is CASSPRDAGNTIYF. The CDR3 region has the DNA TGTGCCAGCAGCCCCCGGGACGCAGGAAACACCATATATTTT.

The chain is built from TRBV12-3 or TRBV12-4 and TRBJ1-5; 10 bases are shared with TRBD1. The CDR3 is 15 amino acids. J lost 4 bases, V lost 6 bases, and 6 bases had no gene match. CDR3 residues: CASRKTGGLNQPQHF. The CDR3 DNA follows: TGTGCCAGCAGGAAGACAGGGGGCTTAAATCAGCCCCAGCATTTT.

Many counts were recorded for this clonotype. J is TRBJ1-1 and V is TRBV4-1, with D tentatively TRBD1 (5 bases). The V end was cut by 0 bases, the J end by 5 bases, with 19 bases between. CDR3 length: 17 residues. Germline CDR1 is MGHRA and CDR2 is YSYEKL. In nucleotides, the CDR3 is TGCGCCAGCAGCCAAGATCGTTTTCGATGGTGGGGGACTGAAGCTTTCTTT. It specifies CASSQDRFRWWGTEAFF.

This clonotype has at least ten counts. J is TRBJ1-3 and V is TRBV7-8, with D perhaps TRBD1 (6 bases). The CDR3 is 18 residues long. V was shortened by 0 bases and J by 0 bases, with 15 bases between the two germline ends. Germline-derived CDR1 and CDR2 are SGHVS and FQNEAQ. CDR3 nucleotides: TGTGCCAGCAGCTTAGCGGGAGTTGGACAGACCTCTGGAAACACCATATATTTT. Its protein product is CASSLAGVGQTSGNTIYF.

This chain uses TRBV20-1 with TRBJ1-1; D unresolved. Between the trimmed V and J ends, which lost 3 bases and 5 bases, there was a span of 16 bases. This CDR3 has 14 residues. In germline, CDR1 is DFQATT, CDR2 SNEGSKA (reference sequence). CDR3 loop: CSASPPAVSTEAFF. CDR3 bases: TGCAGTGCTAGTCCCCCGGCGGTCAGTACTGAAGCTTTCTTT.

This clonotype showed up just a few times. The V and J genes are TRBV30 and TRBJ2-5; D perhaps matches TRBD2 (5 bases). Germline V gene lookup returns CDR1 GTSNPN and CDR2 SVGIG (reference sequence). There are 12 residues in the CDR3. With 2 bases removed from V and 2 bases from J, the gap between germline ends came to 6 bases. In DNA form, the CDR3 reads TGTGCCTGGAGTCGGGATCAAGAGACCCAGTACTTC. Protein: CAWSRDQETQYF.

At least ten counts were recorded for this clonotype. The chain uses TRBV7-2 and TRBJ1-6, with 8 bases aligning to TRBD1. J lost 6 bases, V lost 3 bases, and 4 bases had no gene match. Looked up from germline, CDR1 is SGHTA and CDR2 is FQGNSA. The CDR3 totals 15 residues. The CDR3 DNA is TGTGCCAGCAGCTTCGACAGGGGAAGTAATTCACCCCTCCACTTT. Protein product: CASSFDRGSNSPLHF. Complete variable domain (other parts from reference TRBV7-2 and TRBJ1-6): GAGVSQSPSNKVTEKGKDVELRCDPISGHTALYWYRQSLGQGLEFLIYFQGNSAPDKSGLPSDRFSAERTGGSVSTLTIQRTQQEDSAVYLCASSFDRGSNSPLHFGNGTRLTVT.

This clonotype was counted a few times. V and J are TRBV20-1 and TRBJ1-6; the match to TRBD1 covers 8 bases. CDR1 DFQATT and CDR2 SNEGSKA come from the germline V gene (reference sequence). The trim removed 6 bases at V and 7 bases at J, leaving 11 bases unmatched. The CDR3 covers 15 residues. CDR3 loop: CSAPERTGMNSPLHF. In DNA, the CDR3 is TGCAGTGCCCCAGAAAGGACAGGGATGAATTCACCCCTCCACTTT.

This chain links TRBV29-1 with TRBJ2-3; TRBD2 agrees at 13 bases. V shed 2 bases and J 0 bases; nucleotides not matched to a gene: 8. This CDR3 spans 18 amino acids. Germline V gives CDR1 SQVTM, CDR2 ANQGSEA. The CDR3 coding sequence is TGCAGCGTTGAACAACTAGCGGGGGGGCGAATGAGCACAGATACGCAGTATTTT. Its translation is CSVEQLAGGRMSTDTQYF.

The chain combines TRBV20-1 with TRBJ2-7, with D tentatively TRBD1 or TRBD2 (5 bases each). The CDR3 runs to 13 residues. The V and J ends lost 3 bases and 3 bases respectively, with 12 bases between them. CDR1 and CDR2 from the germline V gene are DFQATT and SNEGSKA (reference sequence). The CDR3 DNA reads as TGCAGTGCTAGTGATGGGGGACGCTACGAGCAGTACTTC. Protein product: CSASDGGRYEQYF.

This chain uses TRBV2 with TRBJ1-4; no reliable D call. CDR3 length: 14 residues. The V and J ends lost 4 bases and 4 bases respectively, with 10 bases between them. Germline V gene sequence: CDR1 SNHLY, CDR2 FYNNEI. The CDR3 protein is CASSGQSVNEKLFF. In DNA, the CDR3 is TGTGCCAGCAGTGGGCAGAGCGTTAATGAAAAACTGTTTTTT.

The chain couples TRBV28 to TRBJ2-7; 7 bases map to TRBD1. CDR3 size: 12 residues. The germline CDR1 and CDR2 sequences are MDHEN and SYDVKM. V was pared by 8 bases and J by 7 bases, with 8 bases of the junction left unmatched. CDR3 sequence reads: CASERQGFEQYF. CDR3 DNA: TGTGCCAGCGAGCGACAGGGATTTGAGCAGTACTTC.

This clonotype was recorded a few times. The CDR3: CASTDGPNPEAFF. CDR3 bases: TGTGCCAGCACCGATGGGCCCAATCCTGAAGCTTTCTTT. The chain combines TRBV6-2 or TRBV6-3 with TRBJ1-1; D is unresolved. The CDR3 loop spans 13 amino acids. Trimming stripped 7 bases from V and 6 bases from J, with 15 bases between. Germline V lookup: CDR1 MNHEY, CDR2 SVGEGT.

In this sample, this clonotype turned up many times. The gene calls are TRBV7-2 and TRBJ1-2; D is uncertain. V was clipped by 1 base and J by 1 base, with 4 bases between them. This CDR3 has 13 amino acids. From germline, CDR1 is SGHTA and CDR2 FQGNSA. As DNA, the CDR3 is TGTGCCAGCAGCTTAGACAGTAACTATGGCTACACCTTC. Protein product: CASSLDSNYGYTF.

This clonotype has ten or more counts. The chain has TRBV7-9 and TRBJ2-3; 9 nucleotides agree with TRBD1. Germline CDR1 is SEHNR and CDR2 is FQNEAQ (reference sequence). The CDR3 covers 15 residues. J lost 2 bases, V lost 4 bases, and 4 bases had no gene match. The CDR3, as DNA: TGTGCCAGCAGCTGGGGGGACAGGGACACAGATACGCAGTATTTT. Translation gives CASSWGDRDTDTQYF.

This clonotype was recorded a few times. The chain employs TRBV14 and TRBJ1-6; D might be TRBD1 (5 bases). V lost 3 bases to trimming and J lost 10 bases, with 13 bases between them. The CDR3 covers 14 residues. The germline CDR1 and CDR2 sequences are SGHDN and FVKESK. The CDR3 region has the DNA TGTGCCAGCAGCCATAGGGACCATCGATCACCCCTCCACTTT. Residues: CASSHRDHRSPLHF.

This chain uses TRBV14 with TRBJ2-6, with D uncertain. V dropped 3 bases and J dropped 1 base, with 10 bases sitting between them. Germline loops: CDR1 SGHDN, CDR2 FVKESK. CDR3 length equals 16 residues. This chain's CDR3 is CASSQWGKSGANVLTF. The CDR3 DNA reads TGTGCCAGCAGCCAGTGGGGAAAGTCTGGGGCCAACGTCCTGACTTTC.

This clonotype was seen repeatedly, ten times or more. The rearrangement links TRBV7-2 to TRBJ2-2, with 8 bases fitting TRBD2. Germline V lookup: CDR1 SGHTA, CDR2 FQGNSA. The CDR3 loop spans 15 amino acids. V shed 6 bases, J shed 6 bases, and the junction held 9 bases outside the gene matches. Here the CDR3 reads CASRPQRGGPGELFF. In DNA, the CDR3 is TGTGCCAGCAGACCTCAACGGGGGGGCCCCGGGGAGCTGTTTTTT.

Only a few counts were recorded for this clonotype. The chain has TRBV6-1 and TRBJ2-5; D is undetermined. This CDR3 comprises 14 residues. The V gene lost 5 bases and the J gene lost 0 bases, with 10 bases spanning the gap. CDR1 and CDR2 (germline): MNHNS, SASEGT. The CDR3 protein is CASSPKRNQETQYF. CDR3 sequence (DNA): TGTGCCAGCAGTCCTAAGAGAAACCAAGAGACCCAGTACTTC.

This clonotype occurred many times. This chain connects TRBV7-2 to TRBJ2-5; D may be TRBD1 or TRBD2 (5 bases each). Trimming left V 5 bases short and J 4 bases short, with 17 bases between. The CDR3 has 15 residues. In germline, CDR1 is SGHTA, CDR2 FQGNSA. The chain's CDR3 is CASSPGGLGGETQYF. DNA for the CDR3: TGTGCCAGCAGCCCCGGCGGGCTTGGGGGAGAGACCCAGTACTTC.

This clonotype was detected a few times. V and J are TRBV25-1 and TRBJ2-1; TRBD2 matches 8 bases. CDR3 size: 15 residues. The V segment lost 1 base and the J segment 7 bases; nucleotides outside the gene matches: 6. Germline lookup yields CDR1 MGHDK and CDR2 SYGVNS. The CDR3 DNA reads TGTGCCAGCAGTGAATCGACTAGCGCGGGGAATGAGCAGTTCTTC. Amino acids: CASSESTSAGNEQFF.

This clonotype was counted ten times or more. The chain is built from TRBV7-8 and TRBJ2-3; 10 bases agree with TRBD1. The CDR3 consists of 17 residues. Germline V gives CDR1 SGHVS, CDR2 FQNEAQ. Unmatched junction bases numbered 11, after V lost 4 bases and J lost 4 bases. The CDR3 spells CASSSHRDRGRADTQYF. CDR3 coding DNA: TGTGCCAGCAGCTCCCATCGCGACAGGGGGCGAGCAGATACGCAGTATTTT.

This clonotype was seen only a few times. The CDR3 reads CASSQGLGGQETQYF. CDR3 nucleotides: TGTGCCAGCAGCCAAGGACTTGGGGGGCAAGAGACCCAGTACTTC. V and J are TRBV4-2 and TRBJ2-5, with D tentatively TRBD2 (6 bases). The CDR3 runs to 15 residues. Looked up from germline, CDR1 is LGHNA and CDR2 is YNFKEQ. Trimming removed 1 base at V and 2 bases at J, with 11 bases between.

At least ten counts were recorded for this clonotype. The chain couples TRBV7-2 to TRBJ2-7, with D maybe TRBD1 (5 bases). The CDR3 length is 16 residues. CDR1 is SGHTA and CDR2 is FQGNSA in the germline V gene. V gave up 1 base and J gave up 0 bases, with 13 bases separating them. The CDR3 sequence: CASSLGLWQGSYEQYF. CDR3 nucleotides: TGTGCCAGCAGCTTAGGCCTTTGGCAGGGCTCCTACGAGCAGTACTTC.